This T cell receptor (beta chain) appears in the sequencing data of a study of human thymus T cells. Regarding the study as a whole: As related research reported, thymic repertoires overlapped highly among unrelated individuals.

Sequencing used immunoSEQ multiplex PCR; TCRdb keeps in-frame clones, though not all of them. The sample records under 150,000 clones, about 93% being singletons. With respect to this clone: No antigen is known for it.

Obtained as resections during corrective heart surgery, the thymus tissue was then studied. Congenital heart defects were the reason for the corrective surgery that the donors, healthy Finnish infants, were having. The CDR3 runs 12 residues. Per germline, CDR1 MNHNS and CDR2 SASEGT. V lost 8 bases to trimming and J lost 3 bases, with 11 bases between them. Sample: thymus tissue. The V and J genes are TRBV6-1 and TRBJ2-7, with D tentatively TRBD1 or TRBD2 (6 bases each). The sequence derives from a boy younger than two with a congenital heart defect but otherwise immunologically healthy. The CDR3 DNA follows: TGTGCCAGCTCAGGGGACTTCTACGAGCAGTACTTC. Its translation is CASSGDFYEQYF.